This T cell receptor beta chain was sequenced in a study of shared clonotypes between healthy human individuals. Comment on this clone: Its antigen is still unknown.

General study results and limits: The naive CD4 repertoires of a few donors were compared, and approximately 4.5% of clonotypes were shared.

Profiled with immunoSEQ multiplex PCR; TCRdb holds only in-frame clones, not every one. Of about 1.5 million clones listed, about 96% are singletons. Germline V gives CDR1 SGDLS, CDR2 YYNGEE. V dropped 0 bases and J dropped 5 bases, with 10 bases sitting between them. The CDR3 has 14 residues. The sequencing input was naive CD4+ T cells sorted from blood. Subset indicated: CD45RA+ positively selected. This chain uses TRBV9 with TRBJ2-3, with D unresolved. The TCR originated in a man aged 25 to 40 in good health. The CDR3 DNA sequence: TGTGCCAGCAGCGTAGACTACCCAGGAGATACGCAGTATTTT. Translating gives CASSVDYPGDTQYF.